The 3 T cell receptor beta chains below were found in one sample sequenced in a study of blood T cell repertoires in COVID-19. Assay used: immunoSEQ multiplex PCR; TCRdb lists only in-frame clones, some missing. The table has a few hundred thousand clones, 75% to 90% seen once. The sample taken for sequencing was PBMCs or T cells enriched from blood (not recorded which). These receptors all stem from a man between 25 and 39 years old who had recovered from COVID-19.

V gene TRBV12-5 combines with J gene TRBJ2-3; D is unresolved. V lost 3 bases and J 6 bases, leaving 4 bases between the germline ends. The CDR3 spans 11 residues. Germline V gene data show CDR1 as LGHNT and CDR2 as FRNRAP. The DNA for the CDR3 is TGTGCTAGTGGTTTCGAGGATACGCAGTATTTT. Translating gives CASGFEDTQYF. Full variable domain (rest looked up from reference TRBV12-5 and TRBJ2-3): DARVTQTPRHKVTEMGQEVTMRCQPILGHNTVFWYRQTMMQGLELLAYFRNRAPLDDSGMPKDRFSAEMPDATLATLKIQPSEPRDSAVYFCASGFEDTQYFGPGTRLTVL.

The V call is TRBV7-8, the J call TRBJ1-6; perhaps TRBD1 as D (5 bases). The CDR3 is 18 amino acids. V was trimmed by 5 bases and J by 0 bases, leaving 17 bases between them. CDR1 and CDR2 (germline): SGHVS, FQNEAQ. CDR3 sequence reads: CASSPGGEYSSYNSPLHF. DNA of the CDR3: TGTGCCAGCAGCCCCGGGGGGGAATATAGCTCCTATAATTCACCCCTCCACTTT.

This rearrangement joins TRBV2 to TRBJ2-2; TRBD2 might be the D (6 bases). The length of the CDR3 is 12 residues. Germline assignment: CDR1 SNHLY and CDR2 FYNNEI. Trimming left V 7 bases short and J 7 bases short, with 10 bases between. The CDR3 sequence is CASKSGVGELFF. The CDR3 DNA follows: TGTGCCAGCAAGTCGGGAGTCGGGGAGCTGTTTTTT.